The rows below give T cell receptor beta chains drawn from one sample of a study of shared clonotypes between healthy human individuals. Sequenced by immunoSEQ multiplex PCR; TCRdb stores in-frame clones only, minus some. Among roughly 700,000 clones listed, approximately 79% were seen once. The material sequenced was memory CD4+ T cells sorted from blood. The receptors were gathered from a woman aged 30 to 39 in good health. The CDR3 runs from the conserved cysteine through the conserved F or W. The order of the fields is CDR3 length, D gene, clone size, V gene, J gene, CDR3 protein, CDR3 DNA. A D gene is named only where the DNA matches it firmly. Size values are once, few and many counts, or a class for expanded clones, and some rows have none.

cdr3_length: 13; d_call: NA; clone_size: NA; v_call: TRBV5-5; j_call: TRBJ1-1; cdr3_aa: CASSLQRNTEAFF; cdr3_nt: TGTGCCAGCAGCTTACAAAGGAACACTGAAGCTTTCTTT
cdr3_length: 16; d_call: NA; clone_size: NA; v_call: TRBV10-1; j_call: TRBJ2-2; cdr3_aa: CASSAHRTAGGGELFF; cdr3_nt: TGCGCCAGCAGTGCCCATAGGACAGCCGGCGGCGGGGAGCTGTTTTTT
cdr3_length: 17; d_call: NA; clone_size: NA; v_call: TRBV11-1; j_call: TRBJ2-3; cdr3_aa: CASSLAAGTLSSDTQYF; cdr3_nt: TGTGCCAGCAGCTTAGCGGCGGGGACACTCAGTTCTGATACGCAGTATTTT
cdr3_length: 14; d_call: NA; clone_size: NA; v_call: TRBV29-1; j_call: TRBJ2-1; cdr3_aa: CSVEYVRAYNEQFF; cdr3_nt: TGCAGCGTTGAATACGTCAGGGCCTACAATGAGCAGTTCTTC
cdr3_length: 13; d_call: NA; clone_size: NA; v_call: TRBV5-4; j_call: TRBJ2-5; cdr3_aa: CASSLEAQETQYF; cdr3_nt: TGTGCCAGCAGCTTGGAAGCGCAAGAGACCCAGTACTTC
cdr3_length: 13; d_call: NA; clone_size: NA; v_call: TRBV11-2; j_call: TRBJ2-7; cdr3_aa: CASSRESSYEQYF; cdr3_nt: TGTGCCAGCAGCCGGGAGAGCTCCTACGAGCAGTACTTC
cdr3_length: 14; d_call: NA; clone_size: NA; v_call: TRBV28; j_call: TRBJ2-7; cdr3_aa: CASTSGDLAYEQYF; cdr3_nt: TGTGCCAGCACCTCCGGGGACTTAGCCTACGAGCAGTACTTC
cdr3_length: 15; d_call: NA; clone_size: NA; v_call: TRBV6-1; j_call: TRBJ1-1; cdr3_aa: CASSEYGDPIIAAFF; cdr3_nt: TGTGCCAGCAGTGAATACGGGGACCCCATAATCGCGGCTTTCTTT
cdr3_length: 16; d_call: TRBD1; clone_size: NA; v_call: TRBV7-9; j_call: TRBJ1-5; cdr3_aa: CASSYGQGTRNQPQHF; cdr3_nt: TGTGCCAGCAGCTACGGACAGGGCACTAGGAATCAGCCCCAGCATTTT
cdr3_length: 15; d_call: NA; clone_size: NA; v_call: TRBV5-1; j_call: TRBJ1-4; cdr3_aa: CASSLGGATNEKLFF; cdr3_nt: TGCGCCAGCAGCTTGGGCGGAGCAACTAATGAAAAACTGTTTTTT
cdr3_length: 10; d_call: NA; clone_size: few; v_call: TRBV29-1; j_call: TRBJ2-1; cdr3_aa: CSALSNEQFF; cdr3_nt: TGCAGCGCTTTATCCAATGAGCAGTTCTTC
cdr3_length: 15; d_call: NA; clone_size: NA; v_call: TRBV19; j_call: TRBJ1-5; cdr3_aa: CASQTEDSFYQPQHF; cdr3_nt: TGTGCCAGCCAGACCGAGGACAGTTTTTATCAGCCCCAGCATTTT
cdr3_length: 15; d_call: TRBD1; clone_size: once; v_call: TRBV4-1; j_call: TRBJ2-7; cdr3_aa: CASSQSDRGLYEQYF; cdr3_nt: TGCGCCAGCAGCCAATCCGACAGGGGGCTCTACGAGCAGTACTTC
cdr3_length: 13; d_call: NA; clone_size: NA; v_call: TRBV11-2; j_call: TRBJ1-5; cdr3_aa: CASSSGTHQPQHF; cdr3_nt: TGTGCCAGCAGTTCCGGGACCCATCAGCCCCAGCATTTT
cdr3_length: 13; d_call: NA; clone_size: NA; v_call: TRBV7-3; j_call: TRBJ2-5; cdr3_aa: CASSSREGATQYF; cdr3_nt: TGTGCCAGCAGCTCCCGGGAGGGGGCGACCCAGTACTTC
cdr3_length: 18; d_call: NA; clone_size: NA; v_call: TRBV19; j_call: TRBJ1-5; cdr3_aa: CASSNSFTRGRMNQPQHF; cdr3_nt: TGTGCCAGTAGTAACTCTTTCACGAGGGGCAGAATGAATCAGCCCCAGCATTTT
cdr3_length: 14; d_call: NA; clone_size: NA; v_call: TRBV1; j_call: TRBJ2-1; cdr3_aa: CTSSQPYSRKEQFF; cdr3_nt: TGCACCAGCAGCCAACCCTACTCTCGCAAAGAGCAGTTCTTC
cdr3_length: 13; d_call: TRBD1; clone_size: NA; v_call: TRBV9; j_call: TRBJ1-3; cdr3_aa: CASSGQGGNTIYF; cdr3_nt: TGTGCCAGCAGTGGACAGGGTGGAAACACCATATATTTT
cdr3_length: 12; d_call: NA; clone_size: NA; v_call: TRBV2; j_call: TRBJ2-1; cdr3_aa: CASIRGAGEQFF; cdr3_nt: TGTGCCAGCATTCGAGGAGCAGGGGAGCAGTTCTTC
cdr3_length: 16; d_call: NA; clone_size: many; v_call: TRBV11-2; j_call: TRBJ2-1; cdr3_aa: CASSLGGGKSYNEQFF; cdr3_nt: TGTGCCAGCAGCTTAGGAGGGGGAAAGTCTTACAATGAGCAGTTCTTC
cdr3_length: 14; d_call: TRBD1; clone_size: once; v_call: TRBV19; j_call: TRBJ1-5; cdr3_aa: CASSETGSNQPQHF; cdr3_nt: TGTGCCAGTAGCGAGACAGGGAGCAATCAGCCCCAGCATTTT
cdr3_length: 15; d_call: TRBD1; clone_size: NA; v_call: TRBV18; j_call: TRBJ2-7; cdr3_aa: CASSSDRGRYYEQYF; cdr3_nt: TGTGCCAGCTCATCCGACAGGGGGAGATACTACGAGCAGTACTTC
cdr3_length: 11; d_call: NA; clone_size: NA; v_call: TRBV5-4; j_call: TRBJ2-1; cdr3_aa: CASSLSNEQFF; cdr3_nt: TGTGCCAGCAGCCTATCTAATGAGCAGTTCTTC
cdr3_length: 14; d_call: NA; clone_size: NA; v_call: TRBV15; j_call: TRBJ2-1; cdr3_aa: CATSRGPPANEQFF; cdr3_nt: TGTGCCACCAGCAGGGGGCCGCCTGCCAATGAGCAGTTCTTC
cdr3_length: 17; d_call: NA; clone_size: NA; v_call: TRBV21-1; j_call: TRBJ2-7; cdr3_aa: CASSNYVGTRPSYEQYF; cdr3_nt: TGTGCCAGCAGCAACTACGTCGGAACTAGGCCTTCTTACGAGCAGTACTTC
cdr3_length: 15; d_call: TRBD1; clone_size: NA; v_call: TRBV27; j_call: TRBJ1-1; cdr3_aa: CASSLFGTGVTEAFF; cdr3_nt: TGTGCCAGCAGTTTATTCGGGACAGGGGTTACTGAAGCTTTCTTT
cdr3_length: 15; d_call: NA; clone_size: many; v_call: TRBV14; j_call: TRBJ1-4; cdr3_aa: CASSRSGTVNEKLFF; cdr3_nt: TGTGCCAGCAGCCGGTCCGGGACGGTTAATGAAAAACTGTTTTTT
cdr3_length: 15; d_call: TRBD1; clone_size: NA; v_call: TRBV2; j_call: TRBJ2-7; cdr3_aa: CASSEDGQGYGEQYF; cdr3_nt: TGTGCCAGCAGTGAAGACGGACAGGGGTACGGTGAGCAGTACTTC
cdr3_length: 16; d_call: TRBD1; clone_size: NA; v_call: TRBV7-2; j_call: TRBJ2-7; cdr3_aa: CASSLAAGTGLYEQYF; cdr3_nt: TGTGCCAGCAGCTTAGCCGCCGGGACAGGACTATACGAGCAGTACTTC
cdr3_length: 15; d_call: TRBD2; clone_size: NA; v_call: TRBV11-3; j_call: TRBJ2-1; cdr3_aa: CASSDGGGSYNEQFF; cdr3_nt: TGTGCCAGCAGCGACGGGGGAGGGTCCTACAATGAGCAGTTCTTC
cdr3_length: 15; d_call: TRBD2; clone_size: few; v_call: TRBV5-1; j_call: TRBJ2-1; cdr3_aa: CASKGTSGSYNEQFF; cdr3_nt: TGCGCCAGTAAGGGGACTAGCGGGTCCTACAATGAGCAGTTCTTC
cdr3_length: 13; d_call: TRBD1; clone_size: NA; v_call: TRBV11-2; j_call: TRBJ1-2; cdr3_aa: CASSRDRGYGYTF; cdr3_nt: TGTGCCAGCAGCCGAGACAGGGGCTATGGCTACACCTTC
cdr3_length: 16; d_call: NA; clone_size: NA; v_call: TRBV5-1; j_call: TRBJ2-7; cdr3_aa: CASSPITEGKVYEQYF; cdr3_nt: TGCGCCAGCAGCCCCATCACGGAGGGAAAGGTCTACGAGCAGTACTTC
cdr3_length: 15; d_call: NA; clone_size: NA; v_call: TRBV7-3; j_call: TRBJ2-1; cdr3_aa: CASSLSARLSNEQFF; cdr3_nt: TGTGCCAGCAGCTTATCGGCGAGGTTAAGCAATGAGCAGTTCTTC
cdr3_length: 13; d_call: NA; clone_size: NA; v_call: TRBV30; j_call: TRBJ2-7; cdr3_aa: CASRRTLNYEQYF; cdr3_nt: TGTGCCAGTAGGAGGACTTTAAACTACGAGCAGTACTTC
cdr3_length: 16; d_call: TRBD2; clone_size: once; v_call: TRBV2; j_call: TRBJ2-3; cdr3_aa: CASRPGLAGGGDTQYF; cdr3_nt: TGTGCCAGCAGACCTGGACTAGCGGGAGGCGGAGATACGCAGTATTTT
cdr3_length: 17; d_call: NA; clone_size: NA; v_call: TRBV15; j_call: TRBJ2-6; cdr3_aa: CATSRALGFTGANVLTF; cdr3_nt: TGTGCCACCAGCAGAGCCCTCGGGTTCACTGGGGCCAACGTCCTGACTTTC
cdr3_length: 14; d_call: NA; clone_size: NA; v_call: TRBV7-7; j_call: TRBJ1-1; cdr3_aa: CASSLSDGNTEAFF; cdr3_nt: TGTGCCAGCAGCTTATCCGACGGGAACACTGAAGCTTTCTTT
cdr3_length: 17; d_call: NA; clone_size: once; v_call: TRBV5-6; j_call: TRBJ2-2; cdr3_aa: CASSLWWMGQNTGELFF; cdr3_nt: TGTGCCAGCAGCTTGTGGTGGATGGGCCAGAACACCGGGGAGCTGTTTTTT
cdr3_length: 13; d_call: TRBD1; clone_size: NA; v_call: TRBV27; j_call: TRBJ2-7; cdr3_aa: CASREGTGYEQYF; cdr3_nt: TGTGCCAGCAGGGAGGGGACAGGCTACGAGCAGTACTTC
cdr3_length: 16; d_call: TRBD1; clone_size: few; v_call: TRBV7-2; j_call: TRBJ2-7; cdr3_aa: CASSPQGNGRSYEQYF; cdr3_nt: TGTGCCAGCAGCCCACAGGGGAACGGTCGGTCTTACGAGCAGTACTTC
cdr3_length: 13; d_call: NA; clone_size: NA; v_call: TRBV30; j_call: TRBJ1-1; cdr3_aa: CAWDTGFGTEAFF; cdr3_nt: TGTGCCTGGGATACAGGGTTTGGCACTGAAGCTTTCTTT
cdr3_length: 14; d_call: NA; clone_size: once; v_call: TRBV23-1; j_call: TRBJ1-1; cdr3_aa: CASSHLSGSTEAFF; cdr3_nt: TGCGCCAGCAGTCACCTCTCAGGCAGCACTGAAGCTTTCTTT
cdr3_length: 15; d_call: NA; clone_size: few; v_call: TRBV5-6; j_call: TRBJ2-2; cdr3_aa: CASSARTVASGELFF; cdr3_nt: TGTGCCAGCAGCGCACGGACGGTGGCTTCCGGGGAGCTGTTTTTT
cdr3_length: 13; d_call: NA; clone_size: NA; v_call: TRBV2; j_call: TRBJ1-1; cdr3_aa: CASSGRRGTEAFF; cdr3_nt: TGTGCCAGCAGTGGACGAAGGGGGACTGAAGCTTTCTTT
cdr3_length: 13; d_call: TRBD2; clone_size: NA; v_call: TRBV28; j_call: TRBJ2-7; cdr3_aa: CASTAASGYEQYF; cdr3_nt: TGTGCCAGCACGGCGGCTAGCGGTTACGAGCAGTACTTC
cdr3_length: 15; d_call: TRBD2; clone_size: NA; v_call: TRBV28; j_call: TRBJ2-7; cdr3_aa: CASITASGRAYEQYF; cdr3_nt: TGTGCCAGCATTACGGCTAGCGGGAGGGCCTACGAGCAGTACTTC
cdr3_length: 13; d_call: NA; clone_size: NA; v_call: TRBV29-1; j_call: TRBJ1-2; cdr3_aa: CSVEQTGSYGYTF; cdr3_nt: TGCAGCGTTGAGCAAACAGGGTCCTATGGCTACACCTTC
cdr3_length: 14; d_call: NA; clone_size: NA; v_call: TRBV27; j_call: TRBJ2-1; cdr3_aa: CASSLRASYNEQFF; cdr3_nt: TGTGCCAGCAGTTTAAGGGCTTCCTACAATGAGCAGTTCTTC
cdr3_length: 13; d_call: TRBD1; clone_size: NA; v_call: TRBV19; j_call: TRBJ1-5; cdr3_aa: CASSSDRDQPQHF; cdr3_nt: TGTGCCAGTAGTAGCGACAGGGATCAGCCCCAGCATTTT
cdr3_length: 14; d_call: NA; clone_size: few; v_call: TRBV11-3; j_call: TRBJ2-7; cdr3_aa: CASSLGGNSYEQYF; cdr3_nt: TGTGCCAGCAGCTTGGGCGGGAACTCCTACGAGCAGTACTTC
cdr3_length: 13; d_call: NA; clone_size: NA; v_call: TRBV6-1; j_call: TRBJ1-5; cdr3_aa: CASGGAWDQPQHF; cdr3_nt: TGTGCCAGCGGGGGCGCGTGGGATCAGCCCCAGCATTTT
cdr3_length: 14; d_call: TRBD2; clone_size: NA; v_call: TRBV15; j_call: TRBJ2-2; cdr3_aa: CATSRGDYAGELFF; cdr3_nt: TGTGCCACCAGCAGAGGGGACTATGCCGGGGAGCTGTTTTTT
cdr3_length: 14; d_call: NA; clone_size: NA; v_call: TRBV29-1; j_call: TRBJ2-1; cdr3_aa: CSIEPREIGNEQFF; cdr3_nt: TGCAGCATTGAGCCTCGGGAGATCGGCAATGAGCAGTTCTTC
cdr3_length: 13; d_call: NA; clone_size: few; v_call: TRBV18; j_call: TRBJ2-7; cdr3_aa: CASSRDSGNEQYF; cdr3_nt: TGTGCCAGCTCACGGGACAGCGGGAACGAGCAGTACTTC
cdr3_length: 15; d_call: NA; clone_size: NA; v_call: TRBV19; j_call: TRBJ1-5; cdr3_aa: CASRVTPRSNQPQHF; cdr3_nt: TGTGCCAGTAGAGTGACTCCGAGAAGCAATCAGCCCCAGCATTTT
cdr3_length: 16; d_call: NA; clone_size: NA; v_call: TRBV21-1; j_call: TRBJ1-5; cdr3_aa: CASSKGPLSEGQPQHF; cdr3_nt: TGTGCCAGCAGCAAAGGCCCGTTATCGGAGGGTCAGCCCCAGCATTTT
cdr3_length: 20; d_call: TRBD2; clone_size: NA; v_call: TRBV19; j_call: TRBJ2-1; cdr3_aa: CASSMDAGNRGSGSYNEQFF; cdr3_nt: TGTGCCAGTAGTATGGATGCCGGGAACCGGGGGAGCGGGAGTTACAATGAGCAGTTCTTC
cdr3_length: 16; d_call: TRBD2; clone_size: NA; v_call: TRBV28; j_call: TRBJ2-1; cdr3_aa: CASSLPLAGLYNEQFF; cdr3_nt: TGTGCCAGCAGTTTACCACTAGCGGGACTATACAATGAGCAGTTCTTC
cdr3_length: 11; d_call: NA; clone_size: few; v_call: TRBV27; j_call: TRBJ2-2; cdr3_aa: CASSLHGELFF; cdr3_nt: TGTGCCAGCAGTTTACATGGGGAGCTGTTTTTT